This T cell receptor (beta chain) was identified during a study of cytomegalovirus exposure and HLA in healthy donors. General observations from the study: Accounts indicate the classifier identified cytomegalovirus status with strong specificity and sensitivity.

Trimming shortened V by 0 bases and J by 4 bases, and 15 bases separated the two germline ends. The CDR3 totals 16 residues. The germline V gene has CDR1 MGHRA and CDR2 YSYEKL. PCR involved 60 Vbeta and 13 Jbeta primers. The table came from immunoSEQ multiplex PCR; TCRdb's copy has only in-frame clones and leaves some out. This table holds some 160,000 clones, 82% found once. Though nominally healthy at sampling, donors likely had unrecorded immune exposures. A remark on this clone: Its target is unknown.

The sample was PBMCs. The sequence was obtained from a male donor in good health and CMV-seronegative. The genes are TRBV4-1 and TRBJ1-2; D unresolved. CDR3 in DNA: TGCGCCAGCAGCCAAGATCGGGGTGGCCTATTCTATGGCTACACCTTC. Protein: CASSQDRGGLFYGYTF.